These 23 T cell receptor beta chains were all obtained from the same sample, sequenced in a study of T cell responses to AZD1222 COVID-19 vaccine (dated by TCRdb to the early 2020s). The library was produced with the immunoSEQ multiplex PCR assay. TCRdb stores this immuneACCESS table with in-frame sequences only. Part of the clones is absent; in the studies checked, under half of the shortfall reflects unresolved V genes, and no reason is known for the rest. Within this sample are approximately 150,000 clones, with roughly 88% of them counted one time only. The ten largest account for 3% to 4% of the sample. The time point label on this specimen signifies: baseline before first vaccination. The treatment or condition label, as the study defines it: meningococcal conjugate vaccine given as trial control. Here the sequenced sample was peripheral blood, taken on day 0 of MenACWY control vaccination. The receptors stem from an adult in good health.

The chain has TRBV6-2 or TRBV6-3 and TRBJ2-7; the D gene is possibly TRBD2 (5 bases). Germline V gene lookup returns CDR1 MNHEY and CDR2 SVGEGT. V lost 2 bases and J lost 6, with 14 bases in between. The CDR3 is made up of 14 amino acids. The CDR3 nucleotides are TGTGCCAGCAGTTACGACCTCGGGGATACCGAGCAGTACTTC. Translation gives CASSYDLGDTEQYF.

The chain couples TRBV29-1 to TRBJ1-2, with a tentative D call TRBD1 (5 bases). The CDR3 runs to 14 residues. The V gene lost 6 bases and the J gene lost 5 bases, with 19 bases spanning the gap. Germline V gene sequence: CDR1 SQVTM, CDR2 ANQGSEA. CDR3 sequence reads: CSVQVGGTDYGYTF. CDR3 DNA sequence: TGCAGCGTCCAGGTGGGGGGAACGGATTATGGCTACACCTTC.

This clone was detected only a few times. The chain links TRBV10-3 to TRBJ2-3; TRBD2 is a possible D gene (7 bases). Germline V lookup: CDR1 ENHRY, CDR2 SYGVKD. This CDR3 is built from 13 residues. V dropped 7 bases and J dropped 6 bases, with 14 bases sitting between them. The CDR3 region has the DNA TGTGCCATCACAGGGGAGGGAACCGATACGCAGTATTTT. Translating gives CAITGEGTDTQYF.

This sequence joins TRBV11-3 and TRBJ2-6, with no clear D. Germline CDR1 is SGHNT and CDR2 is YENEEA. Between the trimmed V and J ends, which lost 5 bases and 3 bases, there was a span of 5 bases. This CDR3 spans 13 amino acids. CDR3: CASSLNGANVLTF. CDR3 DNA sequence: TGTGCCAGCAGCCTTAATGGGGCCAACGTCCTGACTTTC.

As DNA, the CDR3 is TGTGCCAGCAGGTCAACTAGCGGGGGGGTCAACGAGCAGTACTTC. This encodes CASRSTSGGVNEQYF. V is TRBV6-5 and J is TRBJ2-7, with 13 bases that match TRBD2. V was clipped by 6 bases and J by 5 bases; unmatched bases: 7. Germline values: CDR1 MNHEY, CDR2 SVGAGI. CDR3 size: 15 residues.

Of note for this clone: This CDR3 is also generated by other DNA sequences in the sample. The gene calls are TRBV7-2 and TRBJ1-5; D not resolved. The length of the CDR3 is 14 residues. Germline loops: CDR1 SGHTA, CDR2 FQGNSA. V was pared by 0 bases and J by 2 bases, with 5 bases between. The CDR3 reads CASSLAGGNQPQHF. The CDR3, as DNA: TGTGCCAGCAGCTTAGCCGGAGGCAATCAGCCCCAGCATTTT.

The CDR3 nucleotides are TGTGCCAGCGGAGGACAGGGTAACACCGGGGAGCTGTTTTTT. It translates to CASGGQGNTGELFF. The V gene is TRBV25-1, the J gene TRBJ2-2; 8 bases align to TRBD1. V shed 8 bases and J 2 bases; nucleotides not matched to a gene: 4. CDR3 size: 14 residues. The germline gives CDR1 MGHDK, CDR2 SYGVNS.

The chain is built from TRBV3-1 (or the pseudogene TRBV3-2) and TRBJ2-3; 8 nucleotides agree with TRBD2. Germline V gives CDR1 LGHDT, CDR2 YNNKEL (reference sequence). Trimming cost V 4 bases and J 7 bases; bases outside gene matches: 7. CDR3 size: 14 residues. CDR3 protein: CASSPREEGNTQYF. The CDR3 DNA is TGTGCCAGCAGCCCGCGGGAGGAAGGAAATACGCAGTATTTT.

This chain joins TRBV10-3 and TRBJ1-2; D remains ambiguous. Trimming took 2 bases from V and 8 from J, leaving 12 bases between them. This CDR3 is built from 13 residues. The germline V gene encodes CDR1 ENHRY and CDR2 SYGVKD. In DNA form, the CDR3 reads TGTGCCATCAGTGAGCCTAAACAGAGGGGCTACACCTTC. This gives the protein CAISEPKQRGYTF.

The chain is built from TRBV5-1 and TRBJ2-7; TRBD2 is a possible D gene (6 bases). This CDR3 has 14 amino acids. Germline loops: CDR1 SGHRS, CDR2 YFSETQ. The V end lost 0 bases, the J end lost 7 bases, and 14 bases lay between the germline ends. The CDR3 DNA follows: TGCGCCAGCAGCTTGGTCTCGGGAGACCGAGAGCAGTACTTC. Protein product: CASSLVSGDREQYF.

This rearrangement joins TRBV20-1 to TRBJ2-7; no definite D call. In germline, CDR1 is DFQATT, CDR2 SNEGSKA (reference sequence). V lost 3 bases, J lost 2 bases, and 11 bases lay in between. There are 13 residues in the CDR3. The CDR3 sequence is CSASRQGAYEQYF. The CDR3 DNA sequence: TGCAGTGCTAGTCGACAAGGTGCCTACGAGCAGTACTTC.

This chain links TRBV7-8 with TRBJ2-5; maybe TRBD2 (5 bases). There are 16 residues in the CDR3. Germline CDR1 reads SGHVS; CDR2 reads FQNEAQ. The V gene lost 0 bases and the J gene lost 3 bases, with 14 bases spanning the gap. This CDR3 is CASSLAQVSAKETQYF. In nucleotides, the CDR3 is TGTGCCAGCAGCTTAGCGCAGGTTAGCGCCAAAGAGACCCAGTACTTC. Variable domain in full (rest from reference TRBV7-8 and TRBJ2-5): GAGVSQSPRYKVAKRGQDVALRCDPISGHVSLFWYQQALGQGPEFLTYFQNEAQLDKSGLPSDRFFAERPEGSVSTLKIQRTQQEDSAVYLCASSLAQVSAKETQYFGPGTRLLVL.

CDR3 protein: CASRERVGEYNSPLHF. Written as DNA, the CDR3 is TGTGCCAGCAGGGAGAGGGTGGGTGAATATAATTCACCCCTCCACTTT. The chain joins TRBV4-2 to TRBJ1-6; unclear D gene. The ends were cut back, 6 bases at V and 4 bases at J, with 16 bases in the middle. The germline V gene has CDR1 LGHNA and CDR2 YNFKEQ. CDR3 length: 16 residues.

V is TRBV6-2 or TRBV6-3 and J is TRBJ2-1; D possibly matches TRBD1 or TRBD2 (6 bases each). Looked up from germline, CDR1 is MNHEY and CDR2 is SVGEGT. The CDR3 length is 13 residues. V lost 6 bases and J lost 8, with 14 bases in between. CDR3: CASSPFGGDEQFF. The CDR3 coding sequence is TGTGCCAGCAGCCCTTTCGGGGGCGATGAGCAGTTCTTC.

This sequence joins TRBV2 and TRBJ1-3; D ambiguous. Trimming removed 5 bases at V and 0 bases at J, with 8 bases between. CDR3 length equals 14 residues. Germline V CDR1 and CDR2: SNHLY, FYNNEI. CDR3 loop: CASSPGSSGNTIYF. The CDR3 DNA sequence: TGTGCCAGCAGTCCGGGAAGCTCTGGAAACACCATATATTTT.

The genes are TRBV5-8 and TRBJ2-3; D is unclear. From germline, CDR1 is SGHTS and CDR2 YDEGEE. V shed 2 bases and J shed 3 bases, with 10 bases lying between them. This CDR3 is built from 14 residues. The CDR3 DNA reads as TGTGCCAGCAGCTTCTACGGCAGGACAGATACGCAGTATTTT. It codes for CASSFYGRTDTQYF.

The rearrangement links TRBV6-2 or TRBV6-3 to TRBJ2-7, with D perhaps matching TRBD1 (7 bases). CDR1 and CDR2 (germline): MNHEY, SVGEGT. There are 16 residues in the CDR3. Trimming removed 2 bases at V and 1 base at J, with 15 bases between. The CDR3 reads CASSYAAGQSSYEQYF. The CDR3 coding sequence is TGTGCCAGCAGTTACGCCGCGGGACAGAGTTCCTACGAGCAGTACTTC.

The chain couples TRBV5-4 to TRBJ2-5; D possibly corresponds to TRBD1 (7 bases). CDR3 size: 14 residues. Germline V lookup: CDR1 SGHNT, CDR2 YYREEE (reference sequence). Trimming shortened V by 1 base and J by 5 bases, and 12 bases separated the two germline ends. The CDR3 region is CASSLPGGRETQYF. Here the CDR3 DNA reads TGTGCCAGCAGCTTGCCAGGGGGGAGGGAGACCCAGTACTTC.

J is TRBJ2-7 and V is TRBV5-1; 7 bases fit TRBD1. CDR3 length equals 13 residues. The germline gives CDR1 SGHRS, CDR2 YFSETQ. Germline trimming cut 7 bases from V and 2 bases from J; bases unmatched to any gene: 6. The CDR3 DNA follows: TGCGCCAGCTCCCGGGACAGCGCCTACGAGCAGTACTTC. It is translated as CASSRDSAYEQYF.

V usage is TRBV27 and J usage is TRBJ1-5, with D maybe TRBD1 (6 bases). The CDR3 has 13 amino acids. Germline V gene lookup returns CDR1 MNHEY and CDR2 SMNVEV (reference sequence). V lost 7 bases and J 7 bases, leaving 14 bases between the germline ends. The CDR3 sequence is CASKGGTWQPQHF. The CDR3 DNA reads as TGTGCCAGCAAGGGGGGCACTTGGCAGCCCCAGCATTTT.

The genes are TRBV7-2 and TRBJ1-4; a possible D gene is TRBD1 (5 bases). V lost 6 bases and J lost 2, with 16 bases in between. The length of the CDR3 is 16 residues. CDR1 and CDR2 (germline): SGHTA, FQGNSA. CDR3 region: CASSLRRGLTNEKLFF. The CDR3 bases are TGTGCCAGCAGTTTGAGACGGGGCTTGACTAATGAAAAACTGTTTTTT.

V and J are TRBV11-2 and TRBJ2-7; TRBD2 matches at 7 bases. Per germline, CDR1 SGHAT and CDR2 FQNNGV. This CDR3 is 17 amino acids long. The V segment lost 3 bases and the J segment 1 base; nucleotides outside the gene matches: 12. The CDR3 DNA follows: TGTGCCAGCAGCTTCCCCGAAGGGCGGGAGATGTCCTACGAGCAGTACTTC. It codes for CASSFPEGREMSYEQYF.

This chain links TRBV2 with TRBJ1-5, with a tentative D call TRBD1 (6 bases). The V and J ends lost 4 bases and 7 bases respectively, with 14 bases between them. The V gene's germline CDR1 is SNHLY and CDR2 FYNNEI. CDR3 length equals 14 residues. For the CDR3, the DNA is TGTGCCAGCAGTGGATGGGGGGGCGGACAGCCCCAGCATTTT. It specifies CASSGWGGGQPQHF.